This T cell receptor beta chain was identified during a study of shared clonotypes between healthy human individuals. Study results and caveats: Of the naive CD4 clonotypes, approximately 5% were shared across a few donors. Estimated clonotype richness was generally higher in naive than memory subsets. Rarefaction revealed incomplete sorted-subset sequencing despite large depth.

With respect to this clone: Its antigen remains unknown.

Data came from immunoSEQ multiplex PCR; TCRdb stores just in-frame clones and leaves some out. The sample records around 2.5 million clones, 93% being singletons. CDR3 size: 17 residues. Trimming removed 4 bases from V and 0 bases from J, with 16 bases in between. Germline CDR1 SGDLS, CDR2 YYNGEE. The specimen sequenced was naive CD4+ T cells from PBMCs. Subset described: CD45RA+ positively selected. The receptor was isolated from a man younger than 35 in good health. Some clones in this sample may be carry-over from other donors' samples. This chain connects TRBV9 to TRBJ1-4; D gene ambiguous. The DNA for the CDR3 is TGTGCCAGCAGCCCCCGTCCCTTGGCTTCAACTAATGAAAAACTGTTTTTT. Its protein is CASSPRPLASTNEKLFF.